What follows are 30 T cell receptor beta chains derived from one specimen sequenced in a study of blood T cell repertoires in COVID-19. Method: immunoSEQ multiplex PCR; TCRdb's copy keeps in-frame clones and lacks some. The sample contains 430,000 or so clones, more than 70% of which appear only once. The specimen sequenced was PBMCs or T cells enriched from blood (not recorded which). The source is a woman aged 18-29 years who had been exposed to COVID-19.

This chain links TRBV7-2 with TRBJ2-7, with 9 nucleotides matching TRBD1. CDR1 and CDR2 (germline): SGHTA, FQGNSA. Unmatched junction bases numbered 10, after V lost 5 bases and J lost 2 bases. The CDR3 is 16 amino acids. The CDR3 here is CASSQDRDRATYEQYF. The CDR3 DNA follows: TGTGCCAGCAGCCAGGACCGGGACAGGGCCACCTACGAGCAGTACTTC.

This chain links TRBV3-1 (or the pseudogene TRBV3-2) with TRBJ2-3; D remains ambiguous. V lost 1 base and J 8 bases, leaving 13 bases between the germline ends. Looked up from germline, CDR1 is LGHDT and CDR2 is YNNKEL (reference sequence). The CDR3 runs to 14 residues. CDR3 sequence: CASSQGSMVPTQYF. CDR3 nucleotides: TGTGCCAGCAGCCAAGGGAGCATGGTGCCTACGCAGTATTTT.

The chain couples TRBV13 to TRBJ1-4, with a tentative D call TRBD1 (5 bases). V gave up 5 bases and J gave up 0 bases, with 16 bases separating them. This CDR3 comprises 17 residues. Germline-derived CDR1 and CDR2 are PRHDT and FYEKMQ (reference sequence). The CDR3 region is CASSPRGSGTTNEKLFF. The CDR3 DNA reads as TGTGCCAGCAGCCCACGTGGGTCAGGGACAACTAATGAAAAACTGTTTTTT.

This clone showed up just once. V usage is TRBV1 and J usage is TRBJ1-2. TRBV1 is a recognized pseudogene. The length of the CDR3 is 15 residues. CDR3 amino acids: CTSSQGGERFYGYTF. The DNA for the CDR3 is TGCACCAGCAGCCAAGGGGGGGAGAGATTCTATGGCTACACCTTC.

V is TRBV4-2 and J is TRBJ1-1; 8 bases align to TRBD1. The CDR3 totals 14 residues. Unmatched junction bases numbered 6, after V lost 4 bases and J lost 5 bases. Germline CDR1 and CDR2: LGHNA and YNFKEQ. The CDR3 bases are TGTGCCAGCAGCCTTGACAGGGGCCGAACTGAAGCTTTCTTT. It yields the protein CASSLDRGRTEAFF.

The V call is TRBV7-2, the J call TRBJ1-5, with D maybe TRBD1 (5 bases). V was trimmed by 1 base and J by 0 bases, leaving 10 bases between them. CDR1 is SGHTA, CDR2 FQGNSA, per germline. This CDR3 spans 16 amino acids. The CDR3: CASSLGSGHSNQPQHF. As DNA, the CDR3 is TGTGCCAGCAGCTTAGGGTCAGGGCATAGCAATCAGCCCCAGCATTTT.

This chain uses TRBV28 with TRBJ2-1, with 9 bases matching TRBD2. CDR3 size: 16 residues. V trimming: 7 bases; J trimming: 1 base; junction bases outside the gene matches: 8. Germline-derived CDR1 and CDR2 are MDHEN and SYDVKM. The CDR3 spells CASKGASGNSYNEQFF. Written as DNA, the CDR3 is TGTGCCAGCAAGGGGGCTAGCGGGAATTCCTACAATGAGCAGTTCTTC. The complete variable domain, with remaining parts taken from reference TRBV28 and TRBJ2-1, reads DVKVTQSSRYLVKRTGEKVFLECVQDMDHENMFWYRQDPGLGLRLIYFSYDVKMKEKGDIPEGYSVSREKKERFSLILESASTNQTSMYLCASKGASGNSYNEQFFGPGTRLTVL.

V usage is TRBV7-2 and J usage is TRBJ2-1; D remains unclear. The CDR3 totals 14 residues. Trimming took off 5 bases at V and 7 bases at J, with 15 bases between the two ends. Germline V gives CDR1 SGHTA, CDR2 FQGNSA. CDR3 coding DNA: TGTGCCAGCAGCCCACCCAACGGCGGAAATGAGCAGTTCTTC. The encoded protein is CASSPPNGGNEQFF.

A note on this clone: Additional DNA sequences in this sample encode the identical CDR3. The chain couples TRBV7-2 to TRBJ2-1; 8 nucleotides match TRBD1. This CDR3 contains 16 residues. J was trimmed by 0 bases and V by 1 base; bases with no gene match: 2. Germline V lookup: CDR1 SGHTA, CDR2 FQGNSA. CDR3 sequence reads: CASSLGQGSSYNEQFF. The CDR3, as DNA: TGTGCCAGCAGCTTAGGACAGGGGAGCTCCTACAATGAGCAGTTCTTC.

The gene calls are TRBV19 and TRBJ2-3, with TRBD1 identical over 10 bases. The CDR3 has 15 residues. Germline V gene data show CDR1 as LNHDA and CDR2 as SQIVND (reference sequence). After removal of 2 bases from V and 3 bases from J, the junction contained 2 bases not matched to a gene. CDR3 protein: CASSIPGQGTDTQYF. The CDR3 nucleotides are TGTGCCAGTAGTATACCGGGACAGGGGACAGATACGCAGTATTTT.

The V gene is TRBV6-2 or TRBV6-3, the J gene TRBJ2-7; maybe TRBD1 (5 bases). CDR3 length equals 12 residues. CDR1 and CDR2 from the germline V gene are MNHEY and SVGEGT. V dropped 0 bases and J dropped 7 bases, with 7 bases sitting between them. The CDR3 DNA is TGTGCCAGCAGTTACTCCAGGGAAGAGCAGTACTTC. Translation: CASSYSREEQYF.

The V call is TRBV18, the J call TRBJ2-7, with 11 bases identical to TRBD2. Germline loops: CDR1 KGHSH, CDR2 LQKENI. Unmatched junction bases numbered 4, after V lost 6 bases and J lost 0 bases. This CDR3 has 15 amino acids. Written as DNA, the CDR3 is TGTGCCAGCTCGCCCACTAGCGGGAGCTCCTACGAGCAGTACTTC. As protein: CASSPTSGSSYEQYF.

The V and J genes are TRBV5-8 and TRBJ2-1; 7 positions agree with TRBD1. The CDR3 extends over 12 amino acids. Unmatched junction bases numbered 2, after V lost 5 bases and J lost 6 bases. From germline, CDR1 is SGHTS and CDR2 YDEGEE. The CDR3 coding sequence is TGTGCCAGCAGAGGGGACAGCAATGAGCAGTTCTTC. Its translation: CASRGDSNEQFF.

This chain joins TRBV4-1 and TRBJ1-2; 7 nucleotides match TRBD1. Germline V gives CDR1 MGHRA, CDR2 YSYEKL. V was clipped by 1 base and J by 3 bases; unmatched bases: 5. The CDR3 runs 15 residues. DNA for the CDR3: TGCGCCAGCAGCCAAGCGCCAGGGGGTTACTATGGCTACACCTTC. Translated: CASSQAPGGYYGYTF.

The chain carries TRBV29-1 and TRBJ2-3, with D possibly TRBD2 on 6 matching bases. Germline V gene lookup returns CDR1 SQVTM and CDR2 ANQGSEA. The CDR3 length is 15 residues. V lost 0 bases, J lost 2 bases, and 12 bases lay in between. CDR3 protein: CSVEDAGLITDTQYF. CDR3 DNA sequence: TGCAGCGTTGAAGATGCGGGACTCATCACAGATACGCAGTATTTT.

V and J are TRBV30 and TRBJ1-5; the D is unclear. The V and J ends lost 1 base and 2 bases respectively, with 6 bases between them. The CDR3 is made up of 13 amino acids. CDR1 is GTSNPN and CDR2 is SVGIG in the germline V gene (reference sequence). The CDR3 nucleotides read TGTGCCTGGAGTGGGTCAGGCAATCAGCCCCAGCATTTT. Translated, it gives CAWSGSGNQPQHF.

The J gene is TRBJ2-1, the V gene TRBV29-1; tentative D call: TRBD1 (7 bases). Germline V CDR1 and CDR2: SQVTM, ANQGSEA. CDR3 size: 15 residues. The V end was cut by 2 bases, the J end by 4 bases, with 15 bases between. As DNA, the CDR3 is TGCAGCGTTGAAAAGGGGGGACAGCGATACAATGAGCAGTTCTTC. This encodes CSVEKGGQRYNEQFF.

The genes are TRBV30 and TRBJ1-6; D not certain. Germline-derived CDR1 and CDR2 are GTSNPN and SVGIG (reference sequence). CDR3 length: 12 residues. With 5 bases removed from V and 5 bases from J, the gap between germline ends came to 7 bases. The CDR3 sequence is CAWLENNSPLHF. The DNA for the CDR3 is TGTGCCTGGTTGGAGAATAATTCACCCCTCCACTTT. The variable domain in full, completed from reference TRBV30 and TRBJ1-6, reads SQTIHQWPATLVQPVGSPLSLECTVEGTSNPNLYWYRQAAGRGLQLLFYSVGIGQISSEVPQNLSASRPQDRQFILSSKKLLLSDSGFYLCAWLENNSPLHFGNGTRLTVT.

The CDR3 DNA follows: TGTGCCAGTAGGAACGGGAACACTGAAGCTTTCTTT. Its protein is CASRNGNTEAFF. The chain couples TRBV19 to TRBJ1-1; no clear D. Germline CDR1 LNHDA, CDR2 SQIVND (reference sequence). V lost 6 bases and J 1 base, leaving 6 bases between the germline ends. This CDR3 region has 12 residues.

The CDR3 DNA follows: TGTGCCAGCAGCGCCGGGACAGGGTCACCCCTCCACTTT. Protein: CASSAGTGSPLHF. The chain employs TRBV9 and TRBJ1-6, with 9 bases that match TRBD1. V was clipped by 3 bases and J by 10 bases; unmatched bases: 2. This CDR3 is built from 13 residues. The germline CDR1 and CDR2 sequences are SGDLS and YYNGEE.

This clone has a handful of counts. The rearrangement joins TRBV11-2 to TRBJ1-5; 7 nucleotides align to TRBD1. The trim removed 6 bases at V and 2 bases at J, leaving 7 bases unmatched. The CDR3 is 15 residues long. CDR1 is SGHAT and CDR2 is FQNNGV in the germline V gene. In DNA form, the CDR3 reads TGTGCCAGCAGAACCCGACAGGGCTGCAATCAGCCCCAGCATTTT. Protein sequence: CASRTRQGCNQPQHF.

The genes are TRBV19 and TRBJ2-1; 10 nucleotides agree with TRBD2. V lost 5 bases, J lost 3 bases, and 10 bases stayed unmatched. There are 17 residues in the CDR3. Per germline, CDR1 LNHDA and CDR2 SQIVND (reference sequence). The CDR3 bases are TGTGCCAGTAGTGCACAGAAGGCTAGCGGGAGCTACAATGAGCAGTTCTTC. Its translation: CASSAQKASGSYNEQFF. The full variable domain, rest sourced from reference TRBV19 and TRBJ2-1, is DGGITQSPKYLFRKEGQNVTLSCEQNLNHDAMYWYRQDPGQGLRLIYYSQIVNDFQKGDIAEGYSVSREKKESFPLTVTSAQKNPTAFYLCASSAQKASGSYNEQFFGPGTRLTVL.

The rearrangement uses TRBV29-1 and TRBJ1-1, with 10 bases lining up with TRBD1. The CDR3 is made up of 15 amino acids. Germline CDR1 and CDR2: SQVTM and ANQGSEA. With V trimmed by 0 bases and J by 6 bases, 7 bases remained unmatched. The CDR3 sequence is CSVEDLTGGGSEAFF. As DNA, the CDR3 is TGCAGCGTTGAAGATCTGACAGGGGGCGGCTCTGAAGCTTTCTTT.

This clone was detected only once. This chain uses TRBV14 with TRBJ2-3, with a weak D call TRBD1 (6 bases). CDR1 is SGHDN and CDR2 is FVKESK in the germline V gene. CDR3 length: 17 residues. Trimming stripped 1 base from V and 7 bases from J, with 21 bases between. CDR3 amino acids: CASSQARARGMIYTQYF. The CDR3 nucleotides are TGTGCCAGCAGCCAAGCCCGAGCGAGGGGGATGATATATACGCAGTATTTT. Full variable domain (rest looked up from reference TRBV14 and TRBJ2-3): EAGVTQFPSHSVIEKGQTVTLRCDPISGHDNLYWYRRVMGKEIKFLLHFVKESKQDESGMPNNRFLAERTGGTYSTLKVQPAELEDSGVYFCASSQARARGMIYTQYFGPGTRLTVL.

This chain connects TRBV7-2 to TRBJ2-2; TRBD2 matches at 8 bases. This CDR3 region has 19 residues. J lost 7 bases, V lost 1 base, and 17 bases had no gene match. CDR1 and CDR2 from the germline V gene are SGHTA and FQGNSA. As DNA, the CDR3 is TGTGCCAGCAGCTTAGTAGGCCTCTCTCGGGAGGGCCAGGTCGGGGAGCTGTTTTTT. Amino acid sequence: CASSLVGLSREGQVGELFF.

The rearrangement links TRBV11-2 to TRBJ1-5, with a possible D match to TRBD1 (6 bases). This CDR3 has 15 residues. CDR1 and CDR2 (germline): SGHAT, FQNNGV. The V and J ends lost 2 bases and 0 bases respectively, with 8 bases between them. CDR3 nucleotides: TGTGCCAGCAGCTTAAGGACAGTTAGCAATCAGCCCCAGCATTTT. Translated, it gives CASSLRTVSNQPQHF.

The V gene is TRBV5-1, the J gene TRBJ1-1; the D is unclear. V lost 5 bases, J lost 0 bases, and 11 bases lay in between. The germline CDR1 and CDR2 sequences are SGHRS and YFSETQ. The CDR3 has 14 amino acids. CDR3 nucleotides: TGCGCCAGCAGTCCTAGACCGATGAACACTGAAGCTTTCTTT. It translates to CASSPRPMNTEAFF. Full variable domain (missing parts from reference TRBV5-1 and TRBJ1-1): KAGVTQTPRYLIKTRGQQVTLSCSPISGHRSVSWYQQTPGQGLQFLFEYFSETQRNKGNFPGRFSGRQFSNSRSEMNVSTLELGDSALYLCASSPRPMNTEAFFGQGTRLTVV.

The chain carries TRBV7-3 and TRBJ2-5, with a possible D match to TRBD1 (6 bases). There are 13 residues in the CDR3. V gave up 4 bases and J gave up 4 bases, with 10 bases separating them. Germline loops: CDR1 SGHTA, CDR2 FQGTGA. The CDR3 spells CASSWVGGETQYF. CDR3 nucleotide sequence: TGTGCCAGCAGCTGGGTAGGGGGAGAGACCCAGTACTTC.

The chain links TRBV18 to TRBJ1-5; the match to TRBD1 covers 9 bases. This CDR3 is built from 17 residues. The ends lost 0 bases at V and 2 bases at J; junction bases unmatched: 5. The germline gives CDR1 KGHSH, CDR2 LQKENI. CDR3 region: CASSPPQGAGGNQPQHF. The CDR3 DNA sequence: TGTGCCAGCTCACCACCACAGGGGGCAGGTGGCAATCAGCCCCAGCATTTT.

The chain couples TRBV11-2 to TRBJ1-3; D possibly corresponds to TRBD1 (6 bases). CDR1 is SGHAT and CDR2 is FQNNGV in the germline V gene. The CDR3 is 17 residues long. With 2 bases removed from V and 0 bases from J, the gap between germline ends came to 14 bases. The CDR3 sequence is CASSLLGTLLSGNTIYF. The CDR3 coding sequence is TGTGCCAGCAGCTTACTCGGGACACTCCTCTCTGGAAACACCATATATTTT.